The 9 T cell receptor beta chains in this list originate from one sample, sequenced in a study of T cell repertoires in cytomegalovirus infection. TCRdb re-derived calls from the reads in MiXCR, one entry per CDR3 protein. The sample consists of approximately 300,000 distinct CDR3 sequences, about 28% of them appearing once. Antigens for these TCRs are unknown. Sequenced here: cultured PBMCs, sampled from culture after CMV antigen stimulation. All receptors derive from a human donor in good health (CMV status not recorded). Some clones in this sample may be carry-over from other donors' samples.

The chain is built from TRBV20-1 and TRBJ1-5; D might be TRBD1 (6 bases). V lost 5 bases and J lost 5, with 13 bases in between. The V gene's germline CDR1 is DFQATT and CDR2 SNEGSKA (reference sequence). The length of the CDR3 is 13 residues. CDR3 DNA sequence: TGCAGTGCTTCTAAACAGGGAGATCAGCCCCAGCATTTT. It specifies CSASKQGDQPQHF.

This chain uses TRBV6-2 or TRBV6-3 with TRBJ1-4; D ambiguous. Trimming removed 0 bases from V and 14 bases from J, with 13 bases in between. CDR1 and CDR2 (germline): MNHEY, SVGEGT. The CDR3 is 13 residues long. The CDR3 bases are TGTGCCAGCAGTTACTCCGGGCGGCAAGATCTGTTTTTT. Translated: CASSYSGRQDLFF.

The rearrangement uses TRBV20-1 and TRBJ2-7; 9 bases fit TRBD1. The V gene end was trimmed by 6 bases and the J gene end by 1 base; junction bases not matched to a gene: 7. The CDR3 sequence is 14 residues long. The germline V gene encodes CDR1 DFQATT and CDR2 SNEGSKA (reference sequence). CDR3 in amino acids: CSAEGQGSSYEQYF. CDR3 sequence (DNA): TGCAGTGCCGAAGGACAGGGGTCTTCCTACGAGCAGTACTTC.

This sequence joins TRBV11-2 and TRBJ2-7, with 10 bases matching TRBD1. Germline CDR1 SGHAT, CDR2 FQNNGV. The CDR3 consists of 15 residues. The junction had 9 bases not matched to a gene; V was cut back by 5 bases and J by 5 bases. The CDR3 DNA follows: TGTGCCAGCAGCCTAACCGGGACAGGGGACGACGAGCAGTACTTC. Protein sequence: CASSLTGTGDDEQYF.

This clonotype was observed a few times. This chain links TRBV11-3 with TRBJ2-3, with 9 nucleotides matching TRBD1. CDR1 SGHNT and CDR2 YENEEA come from the germline V gene. The CDR3 runs to 15 residues. After removal of 5 bases from V and 3 bases from J, the junction contained 6 bases not matched to a gene. The CDR3 DNA sequence: TGTGCCAGCAGCCCCCCGGACAGGGGTACAGATACGCAGTATTTT. Translating it yields CASSPPDRGTDTQYF.

This clonotype came up many times. V gene TRBV7-3 combines with J gene TRBJ2-5; TRBD2 matches at 11 bases. CDR3 size: 18 residues. V lost 8 bases and J lost 5; bases outside the gene matches: 19. The V gene's germline CDR1 is SGHTA and CDR2 FQGTGA. Here the CDR3 DNA reads TGTGCCAGCCCACCCGGGAAGGCGGTAGCGGGGGGGCTGGAGACCCAGTACTTC. This gives the protein CASPPGKAVAGGLETQYF.

The chain recombines TRBV6-6 with TRBJ2-7; weak D call: TRBD1 (5 bases). The germline gives CDR1 MNHNY, CDR2 SVGAGI (reference sequence). Trimming pared 2 bases from V and 3 bases from J, leaving 14 bases between. The length of the CDR3 is 15 residues. CDR3 coding DNA: TGTGCCAGCAGTTACCTCGGACAAAACAACTACGAGCAGTACTTC. Its protein is CASSYLGQNNYEQYF.

This clonotype has only one observation. The chain recombines TRBV5-1 with TRBJ1-1; the D gene is possibly TRBD1 (6 bases). The germline gives CDR1 SGHRS, CDR2 YFSETQ. The CDR3 length is 13 residues. The V end lost 2 bases, the J end lost 11 bases, and 16 bases lay between the germline ends. As DNA, the CDR3 is TGCGCCAGCAGCTTCCTACAGGGATGGCAGGCTTTCTTT. Translating gives CASSFLQGWQAFF.

J is TRBJ1-1 and V is TRBV2, with D possibly matching TRBD1 (5 bases). The germline CDR1 and CDR2 sequences are SNHLY and FYNNEI. This CDR3 is built from 14 residues. The V end lost 2 bases, the J end lost 3 bases, and 10 bases lay between the germline ends. The CDR3 nucleotides read TGTGCCAGCAGTGAACAGGGAGGGGACACTGAAGCTTTCTTT. This encodes CASSEQGGDTEAFF.